This TCR beta chain was sequenced for a study of blood T cell repertoires in COVID-19. Study-wide context: Both acute and convalescent COVID-19 samples were obtained from the United States, Italy and Spain. The cDNA or gDNA used as material had been derived from T cells, B-cell-depleted T cells, or PBMCs.

Measured with immunoSEQ multiplex PCR; TCRdb has only the in-frame clones, and not every one. The table has about 430,000 clones, more than 75% seen once. Adults between roughly 18 and 95 years of age took part from fewer than 30 US areas. This clone came up a few times. CDR1 and CDR2 (germline): SGHDT, YYEEEE. This CDR3 contains 14 residues. V lost 0 bases and J 9 bases, leaving 13 bases between the germline ends. The TCR comes from a woman aged 25-40 years with acute COVID-19. Input material: PBMCs or T cells enriched from blood (not recorded which). The chain employs TRBV5-6 and TRBJ1-5; D perhaps matches TRBD1 (6 bases). As DNA, the CDR3 is TGTGCCAGCAGCTTGGCGCAGGGGAAAAGGCCCCAGCATTTT. It is translated as CASSLAQGKRPQHF.